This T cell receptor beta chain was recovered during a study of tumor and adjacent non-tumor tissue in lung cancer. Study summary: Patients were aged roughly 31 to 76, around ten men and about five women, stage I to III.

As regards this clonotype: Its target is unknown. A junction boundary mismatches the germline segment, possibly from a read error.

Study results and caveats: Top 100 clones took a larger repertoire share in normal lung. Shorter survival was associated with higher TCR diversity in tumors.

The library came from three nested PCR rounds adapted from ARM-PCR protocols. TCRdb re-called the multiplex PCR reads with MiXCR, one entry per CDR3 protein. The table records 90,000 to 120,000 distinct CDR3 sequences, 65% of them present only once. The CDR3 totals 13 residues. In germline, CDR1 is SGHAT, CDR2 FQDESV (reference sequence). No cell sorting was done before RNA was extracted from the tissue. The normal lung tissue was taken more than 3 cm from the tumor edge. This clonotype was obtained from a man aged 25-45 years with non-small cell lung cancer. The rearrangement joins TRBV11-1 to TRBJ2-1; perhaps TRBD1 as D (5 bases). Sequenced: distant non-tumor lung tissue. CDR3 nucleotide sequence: TGTGCCAGCAACCTAGGGGCCGCTAATGAGCGGTTCTTC. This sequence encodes CASNLGAANERFF.